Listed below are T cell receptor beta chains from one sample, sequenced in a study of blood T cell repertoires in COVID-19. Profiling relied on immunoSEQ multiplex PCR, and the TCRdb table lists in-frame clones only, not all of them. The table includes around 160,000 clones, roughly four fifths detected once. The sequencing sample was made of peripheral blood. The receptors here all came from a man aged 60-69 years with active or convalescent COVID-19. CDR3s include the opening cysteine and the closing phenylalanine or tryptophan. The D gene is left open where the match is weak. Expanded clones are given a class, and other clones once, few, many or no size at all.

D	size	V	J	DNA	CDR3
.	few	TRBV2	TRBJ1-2	TGTGCCAGCAGTGAAGGGCCCCGGGGGGGCTACACCTTC	CASSEGPRGGYTF
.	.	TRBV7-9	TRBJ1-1	TGTGCCAGCAGAGAAGGGACATCTACTGAAGCTTTCTTT	CASREGTSTEAFF
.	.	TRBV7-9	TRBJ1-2	TGTGCCAGCAGCTTAGCAACAGGGAAACCGTCCTATGGCTACACCTTC	CASSLATGKPSYGYTF
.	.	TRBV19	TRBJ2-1	TGTGCCAGTAGCCTCAGCTGGGGGGTATACAATGAGCAGTTCTTC	CASSLSWGVYNEQFF
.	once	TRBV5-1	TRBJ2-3	TGCGCCAGCAGCGCCGCAGGGTATGGGGCAGATACGCAGTATTTT	CASSAAGYGADTQYF
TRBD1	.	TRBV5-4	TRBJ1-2	TGTGCCAGCAGCTTGGTGGGGACAGGGACTGGTGGCTACACCTTC	CASSLVGTGTGGYTF
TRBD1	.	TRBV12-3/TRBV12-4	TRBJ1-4	TGTGCCAGCAGAACAGGGGGAAGGGAAAAACTGTTTTTT	CASRTGGREKLFF
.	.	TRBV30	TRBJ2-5	TGTGCCTGGAGTGTACGAACGTGCAGGGCGAAGACCCAGTACTTC	CAWSVRTCRAKTQYF
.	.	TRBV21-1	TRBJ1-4	TGTGCCAGCAGCAAATACAGACAGAGTGTATGTGATGAAAAACTGTTTTTT	CASSKYRQSVCDEKLFF
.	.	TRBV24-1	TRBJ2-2	TGTGCCACCAGCGGTAGACTTCCGAACACCGGGGAGCTGTTTTTT	CATSGRLPNTGELFF
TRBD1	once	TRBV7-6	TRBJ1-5	TGTGCCAGCAGCTTAGGAGGACAGGGGAATCAGCCCCAGCATTTT	CASSLGGQGNQPQHF
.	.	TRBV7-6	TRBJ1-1	TGTGCCAGCAGCGCCGCTCAGGGTAACACTGAAGCTTTCTTT	CASSAAQGNTEAFF
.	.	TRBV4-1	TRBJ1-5	TGCGCCAGCAGCCAAGAGGGGGGGGCGCGGGGAAATCAGCCCCAGCATTTT	CASSQEGGARGNQPQHF
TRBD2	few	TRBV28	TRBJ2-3	TGTGCCAGCAGCCTCACGACCCGACTAGCGGGGGATACGCAGTATTTT	CASSLTTRLAGDTQYF
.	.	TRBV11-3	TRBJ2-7	TGTGCCAGCAGCTTGGGGGCTTACGAGCAGTACTTC	CASSLGAYEQYF
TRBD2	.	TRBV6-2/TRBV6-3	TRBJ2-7	TGTGCCAGCAGTTATGGGACTAGCGGGGGATACGAGCAGTACTTC	CASSYGTSGGYEQYF
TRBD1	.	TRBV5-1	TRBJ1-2	TGCGCCAGCAGCTCCGGACAGGGTTACTATGGCTACACCTTC	CASSSGQGYYGYTF
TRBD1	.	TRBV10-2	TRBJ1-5	TGCGCCAGCAGCGCCAGGGGGCCCAATCAGCCCCAGCATTTT	CASSARGPNQPQHF
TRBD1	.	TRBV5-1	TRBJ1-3	TGCGCCAGCAGCTCGGGACAGGGGCTCAACACCATATATTTT	CASSSGQGLNTIYF
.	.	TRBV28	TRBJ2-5	TGTGCCAGCAGTTTACTAGCCCAAGAGAGCCAGTACTTC	CASSLLAQESQYF
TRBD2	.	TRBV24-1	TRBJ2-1	TGTGCCACCAGTGACCTGACTAGCCCGCTTGGGGATGAGCAGTTCTTC	CATSDLTSPLGDEQFF
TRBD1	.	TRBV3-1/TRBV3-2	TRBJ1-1	TGTGCCAGCAGCTCCCAGGACAGGCAGAACACTGAAGCTTTCTTT	CASSSQDRQNTEAFF
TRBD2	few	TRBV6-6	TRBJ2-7	TGTGCCAGCAGTTACTCCCTGGGTAGCGGGAGAGGGGAGCAGTACTTC	CASSYSLGSGRGEQYF
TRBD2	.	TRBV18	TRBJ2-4	TGTGCCAGCTCACCGGGAGGGGCGTTAGCCAAAAACATTCAGTACTTC	CASSPGGALAKNIQYF
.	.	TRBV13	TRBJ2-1	TGTGCCAGCAGCTTGAACCTCCGGGGCAATGAGCAGTTCTTC	CASSLNLRGNEQFF
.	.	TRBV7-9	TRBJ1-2	TGTGCCAGCAGCTTTTCACAGGGAATGGCCGACTATGGCTACACCTTC	CASSFSQGMADYGYTF
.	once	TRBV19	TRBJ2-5	TGTGCCAGTAGTACCCCCGGGGGACAGTACTTC	CASSTPGGQYF